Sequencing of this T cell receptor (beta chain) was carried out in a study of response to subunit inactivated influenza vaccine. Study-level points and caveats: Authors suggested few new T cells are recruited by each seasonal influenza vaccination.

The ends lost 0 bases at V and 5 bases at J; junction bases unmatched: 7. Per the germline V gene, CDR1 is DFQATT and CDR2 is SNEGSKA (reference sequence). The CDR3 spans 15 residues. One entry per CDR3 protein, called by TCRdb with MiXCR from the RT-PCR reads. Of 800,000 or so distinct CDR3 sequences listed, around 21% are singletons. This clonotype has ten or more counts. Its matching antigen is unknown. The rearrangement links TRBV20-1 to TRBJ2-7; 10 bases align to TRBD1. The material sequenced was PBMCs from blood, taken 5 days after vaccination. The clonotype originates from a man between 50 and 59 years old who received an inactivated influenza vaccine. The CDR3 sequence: CSARDPRQGANEQYF. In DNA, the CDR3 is TGCAGTGCTAGAGATCCCAGACAGGGGGCCAACGAGCAGTACTTC.